This is a list of T cell receptor beta chains from one sample in a study of beta chain features in type 1 diabetes. Clones were read by immunoSEQ multiplex PCR, and TCRdb kept only the in-frame ones, dropping some. The sample records 110,000 or so clones, approximately 37% being singletons. Sequenced: stem cell memory CD4+ T cells from blood. Every receptor here comes from a woman aged 18 to 35 in good health. The CDR3 runs from the conserved cysteine through the conserved F or W. A D gene is named only where the DNA matches it firmly. Clone size, where shown, is once, few, many, or a class for clones that have expanded.

J gene | D gene | clone size | V gene | CDR3 protein | CDR3 DNA
TRBJ2-2 | . | few | TRBV5-1 | CASSAGRDSFNTGELFF | TGCGCCAGCAGCGCCGGCCGGGACTCTTTCAACACCGGGGAGCTGTTTTTT
TRBJ2-1 | TRBD2 | . | TRBV7-2 | CASTPTSGRFNEQFF | TGTGCCAGCACCCCAACTAGCGGGAGGTTCAATGAGCAGTTCTTC
TRBJ1-4 | TRBD1 | once | TRBV30 | CAWSLGTGFIAEKLFF | TGTGCCTGGAGTCTAGGGACAGGGTTTATTGCTGAAAAACTGTTTTTT
TRBJ1-1 | TRBD1 | . | TRBV4-2 | CASSPLGQGPTEAFF | TGTGCCAGCAGCCCCCTGGGACAGGGGCCGACTGAAGCTTTCTTT
TRBJ2-7 | . | few | TRBV30 | CAWSVAKNLKDRGQYF | TGTGCCTGGAGTGTAGCGAAGAACCTAAAAGATCGTGGGCAGTACTTC
TRBJ2-3 | TRBD2 | few | TRBV27 | CASSLMGLETDTQYF | TGTGCCAGCAGTTTAATGGGACTAGAGACAGATACGCAGTATTTT
TRBJ2-3 | . | . | TRBV9 | CASSVRQGSDTQYF | TGTGCCAGCAGCGTACGGCAGGGAAGCGATACGCAGTATTTT
TRBJ2-2 | . | . | TRBV12-5 | CASGPPGSGNTGELFF | TGTGCTAGTGGTCCCCCGGGATCTGGGAACACCGGGGAGCTGTTTTTT
TRBJ1-4 | . | . | TRBV11-2 | CASSLRFRGNEKLFF | TGTGCCAGCAGCTTAAGGTTCAGAGGTAATGAAAAACTGTTTTTT
TRBJ2-7 | TRBD1 | few | TRBV6-6 | CASSPRGPTYEQYF | TGTGCCAGCAGCCCTAGGGGGCCGACCTACGAGCAGTACTTC
TRBJ2-7 | . | few | TRBV6-5 | CASSKPRDSYEQYF | TGTGCCAGCAGTAAACCGAGGGACTCCTACGAGCAGTACTTC
TRBJ2-7 | TRBD1 | . | TRBV7-9 | CASSSQGESYEQYF | TGTGCCAGCAGTTCTCAGGGGGAATCCTACGAGCAGTACTTC
TRBJ2-1 | . | . | TRBV18 | CASSLRATGQSYNEQFF | TGTGCCAGCTCACTACGAGCCACTGGGCAGTCCTACAATGAGCAGTTCTTC
TRBJ1-5 | TRBD1 | few | TRBV7-3 | CASSSDRGLQPQHF | TGTGCCAGCAGCTCGGACAGGGGGCTTCAGCCCCAGCATTTT
TRBJ1-3 | . | few | TRBV7-9 | CASRFDSSGNTIYF | TGTGCCAGCAGATTTGACAGCTCTGGAAACACCATATATTTT
TRBJ2-7 | . | few | TRBV7-9 | CASSLIRVEQYF | TGTGCCAGCAGCTTAATCCGGGTCGAGCAGTACTTC
TRBJ1-2 | . | once | TRBV7-2 | CASSFWALSDYGYTF | TGTGCCAGCAGCTTTTGGGCGCTCTCTGACTATGGCTACACCTTC
TRBJ2-5 | TRBD1 | . | TRBV7-2 | CASSPTGGVKTQYF | TGTGCCAGCAGCCCGACAGGGGGCGTGAAGACCCAGTACTTC
TRBJ2-4 | . | . | TRBV19 | CASSIDQRLVYSAKNIQYF | TGTGCCAGTAGTATAGATCAGAGACTAGTGTACTCAGCCAAAAACATTCAGTACTTC
TRBJ1-2 | TRBD1 | once | TRBV28 | CASSTRSTGSYGYTF | TGTGCCAGCAGTACTCGATCGACAGGGTCCTATGGCTACACCTTC
TRBJ2-7 | . | . | TRBV28 | CASSFSGAISYEQYF | TGTGCCAGCAGTTTCTCAGGGGCAATTTCCTACGAGCAGTACTTC
TRBJ1-1 | TRBD1 | . | TRBV19 | CASTNSDRDNTEAFF | TGTGCCAGTACCAATTCTGACAGGGACAACACTGAAGCTTTCTTT
TRBJ2-7 | . | . | TRBV5-1 | CASSLRIADTYEQYF | TGCGCCAGCAGCTTGAGGATAGCGGATACCTACGAGCAGTACTTC
TRBJ1-5 | TRBD1 | once | TRBV6-5 | CASSYKQGNQPQHF | TGTGCCAGCAGTTACAAACAGGGGAATCAGCCCCAGCATTTT
TRBJ2-1 | . | few | TRBV11-2 | CASSLVGSSYNEQFF | TGTGCCAGCAGCTTAGTCGGGAGCTCCTACAATGAGCAGTTCTTC
TRBJ2-7 | TRBD2 | . | TRBV7-6 | CASSLWGGSPSHYEQYF | TGTGCCAGCAGCCTCTGGGGGGGGTCCCCGAGCCACTACGAGCAGTACTTC
TRBJ2-3 | TRBD1 | . | TRBV5-1 | CASSLARQGITGTQYF | TGCGCCAGCAGCTTGGCGAGACAGGGGATAACTGGTACGCAGTATTTT
TRBJ1-5 | TRBD1 | once | TRBV18 | CASSPQTGNSNQPQHF | TGTGCCAGCTCACCCCAGACAGGGAATAGCAATCAGCCCCAGCATTTT
TRBJ1-2 | . | . | TRBV6-6 | CASSYRVVSYTF | TGTGCCAGCAGTTACCGGGTCGTAAGCTACACCTTC
TRBJ2-7 | TRBD1 | . | TRBV7-2 | CASSTRQGNPYEQYF | TGTGCCAGCAGCACAAGACAGGGGAACCCCTACGAGCAGTACTTC
TRBJ2-7 | TRBD2 | . | TRBV15 | CATSRATSGRFPSYEQYF | TGTGCCACCAGCAGGGCGACTAGCGGGAGGTTCCCCTCCTACGAGCAGTACTTC
TRBJ1-3 | TRBD1 | . | TRBV18 | CASSDRGTGNTIYF | TGTGCCAGCTCAGACAGGGGAACTGGAAACACCATATATTTT
TRBJ2-3 | TRBD1 | . | TRBV27 | CATFGVQGATDTQYF | TGTGCCACCTTTGGGGTGCAGGGGGCAACAGATACGCAGTATTTT
TRBJ1-5 | TRBD1 | . | TRBV7-7 | CASSLGRYPRQGNDQPQHF | TGTGCCAGCAGCTTAGGGCGGTATCCGCGACAGGGAAATGATCAGCCCCAGCATTTT
TRBJ1-2 | TRBD1 | few | TRBV18 | CASSPPRDRPNYGYTF | TGTGCCAGCTCACCTCCCAGGGACAGGCCTAACTATGGCTACACCTTC
TRBJ2-1 | TRBD2 | few | TRBV11-2 | CASSLTSGSYNEQFF | TGTGCCAGCAGCTTGACTAGCGGGAGCTACAATGAGCAGTTCTTC
TRBJ1-2 | TRBD1 | . | TRBV7-2 | CASSLGRDSYGYTF | TGTGCCAGCAGCTTAGGGCGGGACAGCTATGGCTACACCTTC
TRBJ2-5 | . | once | TRBV11-2 | CASSFAGGETQYF | TGTGCCAGCAGCTTCGCGGGCGGGGAGACCCAGTACTTC
TRBJ1-2 | . | few | TRBV18 | CASSPRGKSEMYGYTF | TGTGCCAGCTCACCACGAGGCAAATCGGAGATGTATGGCTACACCTTC
TRBJ1-2 | . | few | TRBV18 | CASSPWDIYGYTF | TGTGCCAGCTCACCATGGGACATCTATGGCTACACCTTC
TRBJ2-1 | . | . | TRBV12-5 | CASGPGWDSPSYNEQFF | TGTGCTAGTGGTCCCGGCTGGGACTCACCATCCTACAATGAGCAGTTCTTC
TRBJ2-7 | TRBD1 | . | TRBV5-1 | CASSLNRGYEQYF | TGCGCCAGCAGCTTGAACAGGGGGTACGAGCAGTACTTC
TRBJ2-7 | . | . | TRBV20-1 | CSGGPGVEQYF | TGCAGTGGTGGGCCGGGGGTCGAGCAGTACTTC
TRBJ1-1 | . | few | TRBV7-3 | CASSRGKFTEAFF | TGTGCCAGCAGCCGAGGGAAGTTCACTGAAGCTTTCTTT